The 27 T cell receptor beta chains listed next were all sequenced from one sample in a study of early T cells in non-severe SARS-CoV-2 infection. TCRdb re-derived calls from the 5' RACE reads in MiXCR, one entry per CDR3 protein. The sample holds around 47,000 distinct CDR3 sequences, about 11% seen once. Sequenced sample: whole blood. The receptor set was obtained from an adult who was a healthcare worker with PCR-confirmed SARS-CoV-2 infection or an uninfected control (not recorded which).

The sample holds a few counts of this clonotype. The CDR3 region is CATSDPRTGANTGELFF. The CDR3 DNA is TGTGCCACCAGTGATCCGCGGACAGGGGCGAACACCGGGGAGCTGTTTTTT. V usage is TRBV24-1 and J usage is TRBJ2-2; TRBD1 matches 9 bases. Looked up from germline, CDR1 is KGHDR and CDR2 is SFDVKD. V lost 3 bases to trimming and J lost 0 bases; unmatched junction nucleotides: 4. This CDR3 spans 17 amino acids.

A few counts support this clonotype. This sequence joins TRBV5-4 and TRBJ1-2; 9 bases align to TRBD1. The CDR3 contains 14 residues. V trimming: 0 bases; J trimming: 7 bases; junction bases outside the gene matches: 4. The germline V gene encodes CDR1 SGHNT and CDR2 YYREEE (reference sequence). CDR3 residues: CASSLGDREAGYTF. The CDR3 bases are TGTGCCAGCAGCTTGGGGGACAGGGAGGCTGGCTACACCTTC.

This clonotype was seen ten or more times. The V and J genes are TRBV29-1 and TRBJ2-3, with D perhaps matching TRBD1 or TRBD2 (7 bases each). This CDR3 has 14 amino acids. Per germline, CDR1 SQVTM and CDR2 ANQGSEA. The ends were cut back, 4 bases at V and 2 bases at J, with 13 bases in the middle. CDR3 coding DNA: TGCAGCGTTGGGGAGGGGGCTTTCACAGATACGCAGTATTTT. This gives the protein CSVGEGAFTDTQYF.

There are a few counts of this clonotype. V gene TRBV10-3 combines with J gene TRBJ2-3, with 8 bases that match TRBD2. The J segment lost 6 bases and the V segment lost 6 bases, leaving 8 bases of the junction unmatched. This CDR3 is built from 14 residues. The germline gives CDR1 ENHRY, CDR2 SYGVKD. CDR3 sequence: CAIRAGEVSDTQYF. In DNA form, the CDR3 reads TGTGCCATCAGAGCGGGGGAGGTTTCCGATACGCAGTATTTT.

The table lists this clonotype with many counts. The V and J genes are TRBV2 and TRBJ2-7; no clear D. The CDR3 spans 13 residues. Germline lookup yields CDR1 SNHLY and CDR2 FYNNEI. V dropped 6 bases and J dropped 2 bases, with 11 bases sitting between them. CDR3 nucleotide sequence: TGTGCCAGCAGATCCCTAGGGACCTACGAGCAGTACTTC. Its translation: CASRSLGTYEQYF.

This clonotype was recorded at least ten times. CDR3 nucleotides: TGCGCCAGCAGCCAAGTTGGAGGGGGTAGGACAGATACGCAGTATTTT. Protein: CASSQVGGGRTDTQYF. The chain joins TRBV4-3 to TRBJ2-3, with D possibly being TRBD1 or TRBD2 (6 bases each). V was cut by 1 base and J by 3 bases, with 14 bases left in between. Looked up from germline, CDR1 is LGHNA and CDR2 is YSLEER. This CDR3 has 16 residues.

The V call is TRBV29-1, the J call TRBJ1-2; 9 bases map to TRBD1. Germline trimming cut 5 bases from V and 4 bases from J; bases unmatched to any gene: 5. This CDR3 is 13 amino acids long. CDR1 is SQVTM and CDR2 is ANQGSEA in the germline V gene. This CDR3 reads CSVSTGGLYGYTF. The CDR3 coding sequence is TGCAGCGTTTCTACAGGGGGCCTCTATGGCTACACCTTC.

CDR3 sequence (DNA): TGTGCCAGCAGTTTAAACAGGGTGGGCGGGGAGCTGTTTTTT. Its protein product is CASSLNRVGGELFF. The chain employs TRBV27 and TRBJ2-2; possibly TRBD1 for D (6 bases). The CDR3 is 14 residues long. Germline V lookup: CDR1 MNHEY, CDR2 SMNVEV (reference sequence). V dropped 2 bases and J dropped 7 bases, with 11 bases sitting between them.

Ten or more counts support this clonotype. The J gene is TRBJ2-7, the V gene TRBV2; D ambiguous. The germline V gene encodes CDR1 SNHLY and CDR2 FYNNEI. There are 13 residues in the CDR3. V gave up 3 bases and J gave up 4 bases, with 10 bases separating them. CDR3 loop: CASSDRTTYEQYF. The CDR3 DNA reads as TGTGCCAGCAGTGATCGAACTACTTACGAGCAGTACTTC. The variable domain in full, completed from reference TRBV2 and TRBJ2-7, reads EPEVTQTPSHQVTQMGQEVILRCVPISNHLYFYWYRQILGQKVEFLVSFYNNEISEKSEIFDDQFSVERPDGSNFTLKIRSTKLEDSAMYFCASSDRTTYEQYFGPGTRLTVT.

This clonotype came up many times. The chain employs TRBV14 and TRBJ1-1, with D uncertain. Trimming took off 4 bases at V and 5 bases at J, with 20 bases between the two ends. Germline lookup yields CDR1 SGHDN and CDR2 FVKESK. The CDR3 contains 16 residues. The CDR3 loop reads CASSLRRTGWATEAFF. CDR3 in DNA: TGTGCCAGCAGCCTCCGACGCACGGGTTGGGCAACTGAAGCTTTCTTT.

This clonotype is medium-sized (0.01 to 0.1%) within its sample. The rearrangement uses TRBV7-3 and TRBJ1-6; D perhaps matches TRBD1 (6 bases). The CDR3 has 14 amino acids. The germline V gene has CDR1 SGHTA and CDR2 FQGTGA. The V end was cut by 4 bases, the J end by 7 bases, with 11 bases between. The CDR3 bases are TGTGCCAGCAGCTCCCGGGGGCCCAATTCACCCCTCCACTTT. This gives the protein CASSSRGPNSPLHF.

This chain uses TRBV7-2 with TRBJ1-5; D is undetermined. This CDR3 has 12 amino acids. Per the germline V gene, CDR1 is SGHTA and CDR2 is FQGNSA. The germline V and J ends were trimmed by 4 bases and 5 bases, with 6 bases remaining between them. CDR3 sequence reads: CASSSPYQPQHF. CDR3 coding DNA: TGTGCCAGCAGCTCACCTTATCAGCCCCAGCATTTT.

This clonotype was counted between two and nine times. In DNA form, the CDR3 reads TGTGCCAGCAACATCAGGGGGTTACCATATGGCTACACCTTC. Protein: CASNIRGLPYGYTF. J is TRBJ1-2 and V is TRBV3-1; 7 bases match TRBD1. The trim removed 7 bases at V and 5 bases at J, leaving 10 bases unmatched. The germline gives CDR1 LGHDT, CDR2 YNNKEL (reference sequence). The CDR3 is made up of 14 amino acids.

The chain combines TRBV10-3 with TRBJ2-7; D is tentatively TRBD1 or TRBD2 (5 bases each). Per germline, CDR1 ENHRY and CDR2 SYGVKD. This CDR3 has 13 amino acids. Trimming took 6 bases from V and 6 from J, leaving 15 bases between them. The CDR3: CAISEGLVSEQYF. The CDR3 DNA reads TGTGCCATCAGCGAGGGGCTAGTGAGCGAGCAGTACTTC.

This clonotype was detected many times. The chain carries TRBV30 and TRBJ1-2; possibly TRBD1 for D (6 bases). V shed 1 base and J shed 3 bases, with 12 bases lying between them. Germline loops: CDR1 GTSNPN, CDR2 SVGIG (reference sequence). The CDR3 spans 14 residues. CDR3 coding DNA: TGTGCCTGGAGTGAAACGGGACACTACTATGGCTACACCTTC. Its translation is CAWSETGHYYGYTF.

This clonotype has just a few counts. V and J are TRBV29-1 and TRBJ2-1, with 8 bases aligning to TRBD1. V was pared by 7 bases and J by 0 bases, with 5 bases of the junction left unmatched. CDR3 length equals 14 residues. Looked up from germline, CDR1 is SQVTM and CDR2 is ANQGSEA. The DNA of the CDR3 is TGCAGCGGGGACAGGCGGAGCTCCTACAATGAGCAGTTCTTC. Translation: CSGDRRSSYNEQFF.

J is TRBJ2-1 and V is TRBV20-1; D possibly matches TRBD1 or TRBD2 (5 bases each). Germline-derived CDR1 and CDR2 are DFQATT and SNEGSKA (reference sequence). There are 8 residues in the CDR3. The CDR3 region is CRGDEQFF. CDR3 nucleotides: TGCAGGGGGGATGAGCAGTTCTTC.

This clonotype was picked up many times. This chain joins TRBV6-1 and TRBJ2-7; 9 bases match TRBD2. Germline CDR1 and CDR2: MNHNS and SASEGT. Trimming at V came to 7 bases and at J to 3 bases, leaving 4 bases not matched to a gene. The CDR3 is made up of 13 amino acids. In nucleotides, the CDR3 is TGTGCCAGCAATCCTAGCGGGGACTACGAGCAGTACTTC. Translation: CASNPSGDYEQYF.

This clonotype was seen repeatedly, ten times or more. The rearrangement links TRBV6-2 or TRBV6-3 to TRBJ1-5; 8 bases align to TRBD1. CDR1 is MNHEY and CDR2 is SVGEGT in the germline V gene. Trimming removed 7 bases from V and 6 bases from J; junction bases left unmatched: 8. The CDR3 is 14 residues long. CDR3 region: CASNRGKLSQPQHF. CDR3 bases: TGTGCCAGCAACAGGGGGAAACTTTCTCAGCCCCAGCATTTT.

This clonotype has ten or more counts. The chain is built from TRBV7-2 and TRBJ2-1; D possibly matches TRBD1 or TRBD2 (5 bases each). This CDR3 comprises 13 residues. V was clipped by 0 bases and J by 13 bases, with 13 bases between them. CDR1 and CDR2 (germline): SGHTA, FQGNSA. The CDR3 reads CASSLAGETYQFF. The DNA for the CDR3 is TGTGCCAGCAGCTTAGCGGGGGAGACGTACCAGTTCTTC. Full variable domain (rest looked up from reference TRBV7-2 and TRBJ2-1): GAGVSQSPSNKVTEKGKDVELRCDPISGHTALYWYRQSLGQGLEFLIYFQGNSAPDKSGLPSDRFSAERTGGSVSTLTIQRTQQEDSAVYLCASSLAGETYQFFGPGTRLTVL.

The gene calls are TRBV29-1 and TRBJ2-6, with a tentative D call TRBD1 (6 bases). Trimming removed 0 bases from V and 4 bases from J, with 10 bases in between. Germline V CDR1 and CDR2: SQVTM, ANQGSEA. The CDR3 runs to 15 residues. For the CDR3, the DNA is TGCAGCGTTGAAGAAGGGGGTTCCGGGGCCAACGTCCTGACTTTC. Translation: CSVEEGGSGANVLTF. Full variable domain (missing parts from reference TRBV29-1 and TRBJ2-6): SAVISQKPSRDICQRGTSLTIQCQVDSQVTMMFWYRQQPGQSLTLIATANQGSEATYESGFVIDKFPISRPNLTFSTLTVSNMSPEDSSIYLCSVEEGGSGANVLTFGAGSRLTVL.

For this clonotype: Just one base apart from a much larger clone, this may be a read error. The rearrangement links TRBV29-1 to TRBJ1-3; weak D call: TRBD1 (6 bases). This CDR3 is 13 amino acids long. CDR1 and CDR2 from the germline V gene are SQVTM and ANQGSEA. Here the CDR3 DNA reads TGCAGCGTTACTGACAGGTCTGAAAACACCATATATTTT. Its translation: CSVTDRSENTIYF.

V usage is TRBV20-1 and J usage is TRBJ1-5; D unclear. V dropped 6 bases and J dropped 2 bases, with 17 bases sitting between them. This CDR3 region has 15 residues. Germline V lookup: CDR1 DFQATT, CDR2 SNEGSKA (reference sequence). The CDR3 protein is CSAKIRGNGNQPQHF. In nucleotides, the CDR3 is TGCAGTGCAAAAATACGTGGTAACGGCAATCAGCCCCAGCATTTT.

This clonotype turned up a few times. The V and J genes are TRBV7-8 and TRBJ2-3, with D unclear. This CDR3 spans 14 amino acids. Trimming cost V 2 bases and J 0 bases, with 6 bases left between them. Germline V gives CDR1 SGHVS, CDR2 FQNEAQ. Here the CDR3 DNA reads TGTGCCAGCAGCTTAATCGGGAGCACAGATACGCAGTATTTT. Protein sequence: CASSLIGSTDTQYF.

In regard to this clonotype: A read error is possible here, since a much larger clone lies one base away. The rearrangement joins TRBV2 to TRBJ2-2; 7 bases are a match to TRBD2. CDR1 is SNHLY, CDR2 FYNNEI, per germline. The J segment lost 3 bases and the V segment lost 6 bases, leaving 4 bases of the junction unmatched. The CDR3 has 14 residues. The CDR3 loop is CASRRRGDTGELFF. Written as DNA, the CDR3 is TGTGCCAGCAGGCGACGGGGGGACACCGGGGAGCTGTTTTTT.

This clonotype was seen at least ten times. The J gene is TRBJ2-7, the V gene TRBV7-3, with 9 bases lining up with TRBD1. Trimming removed 5 bases from V and 5 bases from J; junction bases left unmatched: 13. Germline V gene lookup returns CDR1 SGHTA and CDR2 FQGTGA. The CDR3 sequence is 16 residues long. Written as DNA, the CDR3 is TGTGCCAGCAGCCGAAGGTCGGGACAGGGCCGGGACGAGCAGTACTTC. This translates into CASSRRSGQGRDEQYF. The whole variable domain, filled in from reference TRBV7-3 and TRBJ2-7, reads GAGVSQTPSNKVTEKGKYVELRCDPISGHTALYWYRQSLGQGPEFLIYFQGTGAADDSGLPNDRFFAVRPEGSVSTLKIQRTERGDSAVYLCASSRRSGQGRDEQYFGPGTRLTVT.

This clonotype has just a few counts. CDR3 nucleotide sequence: TGCAGTGCGCCCGTTAGGGACAGGGGGCTCGATGAGCAGTTCTTC. Protein: CSAPVRDRGLDEQFF. V and J are TRBV20-1 and TRBJ2-1; 12 positions match TRBD1. This CDR3 spans 15 amino acids. V gave up 6 bases and J gave up 8 bases; unmatched junction bases: 11. The germline gives CDR1 DFQATT, CDR2 SNEGSKA (reference sequence).